This T cell receptor beta chain was sequenced for a study of shared clonotypes between healthy human individuals. V gave up 5 bases and J gave up 6 bases; unmatched junction bases: 15. There are 17 residues in the CDR3. Germline values: CDR1 PRHDT, CDR2 FYEKMQ (reference sequence). Naive CD8 cells lacked CD45RO, underwent positive selection for CCR7 and left out terminally differentiated effector memory CD45RA+ cells. Concerning this clone: Antigen: not known.

Some clones are missing from TCRdb's copy, which holds only in-frame ones; the method was immunoSEQ multiplex PCR. Of some 600,000 clones in the sample, roughly 96% were seen once. Study-wide results and caveats: Non-shared clonotypes displayed generation probabilities falling below those of clonotypes present in all four donors.

The TCR sequence derives from a woman aged 25 to 39 in good health. This chain connects TRBV13 to TRBJ1-2; 10 nucleotides line up with TRBD1. The source material was naive CD8+ T cells sorted from blood. CDR3 protein: CASSPRTGGSGWNGYTF. The CDR3 DNA follows: TGTGCCAGCAGCCCCCGGACAGGGGGATCCGGGTGGAATGGCTACACCTTC.